This T cell receptor (beta chain) was recovered during a study of cytomegalovirus exposure and HLA in healthy donors. Researchers ran the PCR with 60 Vbeta and 13 Jbeta primers. This table comes from immunoSEQ multiplex PCR, and its TCRdb copy is limited to in-frame clones, with some not included. This table has roughly 150,000 clones, over 75% appearing once. The CDR3 runs to 19 residues. Per germline, CDR1 SGHRS and CDR2 YFSETQ. V lost 1 base and J lost 2; bases outside the gene matches: 11. This clone was recorded only once. Its target is not known. Study-wide points: Per a prior analysis, the majority of TCR beta V segments were productive roughly 90% or roughly 30% of the time. Analysis performed later found approximately 17,000 TCR beta sequences associated with HLA alleles at 0.05 false discovery rate.

This chain links TRBV5-1 with TRBJ2-1, with 11 bases matching TRBD2. The receptor's source is a woman under 30 in good health and CMV-seronegative. Sequencing was done on a sample of PBMCs. The CDR3 loop reads CASSLRGLAVQGAYNEQFF. In DNA, the CDR3 is TGCGCCAGCAGCTTGAGGGGACTAGCGGTTCAGGGGGCCTACAATGAGCAGTTCTTC.